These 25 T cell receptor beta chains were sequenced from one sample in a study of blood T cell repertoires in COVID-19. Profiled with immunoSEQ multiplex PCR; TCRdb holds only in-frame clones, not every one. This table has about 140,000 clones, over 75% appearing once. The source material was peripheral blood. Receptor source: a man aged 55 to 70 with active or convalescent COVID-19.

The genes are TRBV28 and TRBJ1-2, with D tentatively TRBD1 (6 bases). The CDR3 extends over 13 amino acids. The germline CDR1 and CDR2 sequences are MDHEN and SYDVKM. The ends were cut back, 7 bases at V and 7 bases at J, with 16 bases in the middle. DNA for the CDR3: TGTGCCAGCATTGGAACAGGGATTGGTGGCTACACCTTC. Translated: CASIGTGIGGYTF.

The CDR3 sequence is CASSESYSGDTDTQYF. The DNA of the CDR3 is TGCGCCAGCAGTGAGTCGTATAGCGGCGACACAGATACGCAGTATTTT. The chain links TRBV10-1 to TRBJ2-3, with a tentative D call TRBD2 (6 bases). Germline V gene lookup returns CDR1 WNHNN and CDR2 SYGVQD (reference sequence). V was shortened by 0 bases and J by 2 bases, with 12 bases between the two germline ends. The CDR3 is 16 residues long.

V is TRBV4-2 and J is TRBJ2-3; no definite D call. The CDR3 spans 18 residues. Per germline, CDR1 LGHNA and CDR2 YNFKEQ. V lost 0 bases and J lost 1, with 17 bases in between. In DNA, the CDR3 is TGTGCCAGCAGCCAAGATCCCTTCGAGGAGCTGGGCACAGATACGCAGTATTTT. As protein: CASSQDPFEELGTDTQYF.

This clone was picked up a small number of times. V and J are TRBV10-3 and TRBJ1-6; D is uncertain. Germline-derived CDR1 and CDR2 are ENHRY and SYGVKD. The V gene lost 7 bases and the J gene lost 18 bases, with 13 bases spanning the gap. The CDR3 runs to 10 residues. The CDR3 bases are TGTGCCATCAAGGCGCAGGCCTACCACTTT. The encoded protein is CAIKAQAYHF.

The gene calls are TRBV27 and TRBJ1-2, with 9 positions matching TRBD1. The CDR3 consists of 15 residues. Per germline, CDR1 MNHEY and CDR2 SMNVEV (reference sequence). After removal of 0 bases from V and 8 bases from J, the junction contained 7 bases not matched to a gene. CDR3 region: CASSLSRTGVRGYTF. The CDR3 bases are TGTGCCAGCAGTTTATCGCGGACAGGGGTTCGCGGCTACACCTTC.

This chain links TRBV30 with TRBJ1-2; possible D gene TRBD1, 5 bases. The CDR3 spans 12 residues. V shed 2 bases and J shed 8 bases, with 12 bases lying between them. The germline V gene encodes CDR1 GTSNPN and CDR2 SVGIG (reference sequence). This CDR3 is CAWSPGGGGYTF. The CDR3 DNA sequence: TGTGCCTGGAGTCCCGGGGGGGGAGGCTACACCTTC. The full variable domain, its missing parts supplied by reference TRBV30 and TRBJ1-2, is SQTIHQWPATLVQPVGSPLSLECTVEGTSNPNLYWYRQAAGRGLQLLFYSVGIGQISSEVPQNLSASRPQDRQFILSSKKLLLSDSGFYLCAWSPGGGGYTFGSGTRLTVV.

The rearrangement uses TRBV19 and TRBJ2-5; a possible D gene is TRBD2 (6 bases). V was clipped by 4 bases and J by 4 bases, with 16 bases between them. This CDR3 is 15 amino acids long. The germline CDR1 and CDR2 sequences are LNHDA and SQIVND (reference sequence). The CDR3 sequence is CASSTRPGVIETQYF. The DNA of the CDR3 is TGTGCCAGTAGTACCCGACCGGGAGTTATAGAGACCCAGTACTTC.

The CDR3 DNA sequence: TGTGCCAGCAGCGTAGGGCTAGCGGGAGCAGCAGCCTACAATGAGCAGTTCTTC. It translates to CASSVGLAGAAAYNEQFF. V usage is TRBV9 and J usage is TRBJ2-1, with TRBD2 identical over 10 bases. Per the germline V gene, CDR1 is SGDLS and CDR2 is YYNGEE. V shed 0 bases, J shed 2 bases, and the junction held 8 bases outside the gene matches. The CDR3 runs to 18 residues.

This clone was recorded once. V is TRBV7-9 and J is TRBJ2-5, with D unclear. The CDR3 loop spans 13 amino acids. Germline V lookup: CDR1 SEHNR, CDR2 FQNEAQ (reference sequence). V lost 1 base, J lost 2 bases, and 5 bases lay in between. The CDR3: CASSLGQQETQYF. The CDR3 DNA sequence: TGTGCCAGCAGCTTAGGACAACAAGAGACCCAGTACTTC.

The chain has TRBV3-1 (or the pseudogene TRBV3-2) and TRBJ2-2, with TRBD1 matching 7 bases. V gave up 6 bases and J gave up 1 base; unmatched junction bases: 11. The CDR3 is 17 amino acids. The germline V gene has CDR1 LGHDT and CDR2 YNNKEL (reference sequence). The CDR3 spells CASRDLQGPKNTGELFF. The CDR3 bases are TGTGCCAGCAGAGACCTACAGGGGCCCAAGAACACCGGGGAGCTGTTTTTT.

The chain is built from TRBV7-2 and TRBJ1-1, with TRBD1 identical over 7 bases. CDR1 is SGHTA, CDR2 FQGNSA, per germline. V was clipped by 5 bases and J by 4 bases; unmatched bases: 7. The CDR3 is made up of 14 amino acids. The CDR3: CASSSRGLSTEAFF. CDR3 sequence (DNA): TGTGCCAGCAGCAGTAGGGGGCTTAGCACTGAAGCTTTCTTT.

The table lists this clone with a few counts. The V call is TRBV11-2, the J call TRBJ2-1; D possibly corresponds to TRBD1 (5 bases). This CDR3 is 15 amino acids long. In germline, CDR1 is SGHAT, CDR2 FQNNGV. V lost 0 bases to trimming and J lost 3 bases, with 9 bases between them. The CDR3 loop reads CASSLDVGHYNEQFF. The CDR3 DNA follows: TGTGCCAGCAGCTTAGATGTTGGACACTACAATGAGCAGTTCTTC.

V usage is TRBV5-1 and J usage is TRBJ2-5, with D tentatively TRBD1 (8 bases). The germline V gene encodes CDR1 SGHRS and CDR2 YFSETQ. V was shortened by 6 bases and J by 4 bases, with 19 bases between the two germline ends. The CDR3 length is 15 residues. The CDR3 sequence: CASTLTQGGGETQYF. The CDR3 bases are TGCGCCAGCACCCTGACACAGGGGGGGGGAGAGACCCAGTACTTC.

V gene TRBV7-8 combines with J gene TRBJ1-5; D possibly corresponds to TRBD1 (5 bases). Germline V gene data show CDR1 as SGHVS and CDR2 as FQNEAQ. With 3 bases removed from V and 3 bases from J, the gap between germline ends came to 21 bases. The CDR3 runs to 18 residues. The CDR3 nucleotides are TGTGCCAGCAGCTTCAGCCCTCTTCTCGGGGGGGTCAATCAGCCCCAGCATTTT. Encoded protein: CASSFSPLLGGVNQPQHF.

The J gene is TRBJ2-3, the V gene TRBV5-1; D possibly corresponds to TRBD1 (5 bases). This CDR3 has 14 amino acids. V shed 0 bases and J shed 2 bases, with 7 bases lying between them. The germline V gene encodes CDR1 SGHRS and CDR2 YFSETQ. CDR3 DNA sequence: TGCGCCAGCAGCTTGGGACAGACCACAGATACGCAGTATTTT. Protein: CASSLGQTTDTQYF.

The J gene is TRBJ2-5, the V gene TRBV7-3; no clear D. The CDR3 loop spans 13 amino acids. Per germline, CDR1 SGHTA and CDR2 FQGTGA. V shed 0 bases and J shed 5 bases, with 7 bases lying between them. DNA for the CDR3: TGTGCCAGCAGCTTAACGAGGCTTGAGACCCAGTACTTC. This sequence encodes CASSLTRLETQYF.

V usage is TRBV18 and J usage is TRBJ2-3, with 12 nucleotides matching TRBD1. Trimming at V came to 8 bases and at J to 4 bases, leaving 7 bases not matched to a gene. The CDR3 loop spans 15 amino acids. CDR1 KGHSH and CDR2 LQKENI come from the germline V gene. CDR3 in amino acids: CASLPGQGASDTQYF. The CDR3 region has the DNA TGTGCCAGCCTTCCGGGACAGGGGGCTTCAGATACGCAGTATTTT.

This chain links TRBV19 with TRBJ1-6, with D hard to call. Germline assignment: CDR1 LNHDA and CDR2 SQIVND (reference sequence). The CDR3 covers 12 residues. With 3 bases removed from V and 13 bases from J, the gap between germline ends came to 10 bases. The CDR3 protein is CASSMGGRPLHF. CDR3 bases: TGTGCCAGTAGTATGGGCGGGAGGCCCCTCCACTTT.

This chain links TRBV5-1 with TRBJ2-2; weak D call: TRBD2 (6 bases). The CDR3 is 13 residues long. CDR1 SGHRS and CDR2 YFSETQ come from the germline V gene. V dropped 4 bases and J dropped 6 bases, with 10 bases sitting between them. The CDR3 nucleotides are TGCGCCAGCAGCCGCGGAGGGGCCGGGGAGCTGTTTTTT. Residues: CASSRGGAGELFF. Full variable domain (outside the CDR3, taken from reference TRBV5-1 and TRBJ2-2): KAGVTQTPRYLIKTRGQQVTLSCSPISGHRSVSWYQQTPGQGLQFLFEYFSETQRNKGNFPGRFSGRQFSNSRSEMNVSTLELGDSALYLCASSRGGAGELFFGEGSRLTVL.

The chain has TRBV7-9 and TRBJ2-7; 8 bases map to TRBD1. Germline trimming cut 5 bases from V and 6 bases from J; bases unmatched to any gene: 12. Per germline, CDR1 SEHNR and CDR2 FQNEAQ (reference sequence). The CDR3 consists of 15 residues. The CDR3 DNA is TGTGCCAGCAGCGTTTGGGACAGGATCGTTGGCGAGCAGTACTTC. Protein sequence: CASSVWDRIVGEQYF.

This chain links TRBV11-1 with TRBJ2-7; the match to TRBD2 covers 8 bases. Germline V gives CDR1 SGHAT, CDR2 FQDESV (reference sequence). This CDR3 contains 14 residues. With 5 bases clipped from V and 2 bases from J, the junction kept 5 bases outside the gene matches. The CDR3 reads CASSPGTRAYEQYF. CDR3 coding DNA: TGTGCCAGCAGCCCCGGGACTAGGGCCTACGAGCAGTACTTC.

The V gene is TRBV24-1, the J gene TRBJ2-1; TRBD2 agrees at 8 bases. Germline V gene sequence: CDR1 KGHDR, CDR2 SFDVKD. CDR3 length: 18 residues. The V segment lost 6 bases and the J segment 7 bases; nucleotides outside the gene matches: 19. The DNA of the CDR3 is TGTGCCACCAGTAACGGCCCTCGAGGAGCGGGAGCCAGGAATGAGCAGTTCTTC. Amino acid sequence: CATSNGPRGAGARNEQFF.

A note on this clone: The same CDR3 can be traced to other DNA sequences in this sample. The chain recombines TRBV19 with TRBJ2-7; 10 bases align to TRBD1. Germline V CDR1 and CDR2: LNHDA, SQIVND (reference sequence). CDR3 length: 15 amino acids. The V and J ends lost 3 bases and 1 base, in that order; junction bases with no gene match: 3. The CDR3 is CASSIRQGASYEQYF. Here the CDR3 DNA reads TGTGCCAGTAGTATTCGACAGGGGGCTTCCTACGAGCAGTACTTC. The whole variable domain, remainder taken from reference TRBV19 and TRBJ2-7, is DGGITQSPKYLFRKEGQNVTLSCEQNLNHDAMYWYRQDPGQGLRLIYYSQIVNDFQKGDIAEGYSVSREKKESFPLTVTSAQKNPTAFYLCASSIRQGASYEQYFGPGTRLTVT.

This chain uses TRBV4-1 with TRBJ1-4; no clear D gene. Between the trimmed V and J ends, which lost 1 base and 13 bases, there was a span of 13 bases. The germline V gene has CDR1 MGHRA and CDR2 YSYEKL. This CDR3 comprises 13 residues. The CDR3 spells CASSQVPTGLLFF. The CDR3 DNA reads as TGCGCCAGCAGCCAAGTCCCAACGGGTTTACTGTTTTTT.

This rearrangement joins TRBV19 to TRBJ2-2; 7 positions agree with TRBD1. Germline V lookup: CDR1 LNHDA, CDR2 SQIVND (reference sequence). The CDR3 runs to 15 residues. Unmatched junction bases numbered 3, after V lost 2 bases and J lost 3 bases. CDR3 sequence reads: CASSIRGGHTGELFF. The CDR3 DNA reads TGTGCCAGTAGTATAAGAGGGGGCCACACCGGGGAGCTGTTTTTT.